The T cell receptor beta chain described here comes from a study of Ad26.COV2.S vaccination and SARS-CoV-2 variants. Whole-study context: Vaccine-arm donor from the placebo-controlled COV1001 Ad26.COV2.S trial. Study-wide results and limits: It was vaccine recipients, not placebo recipients, who had the higher spike-specific TCR breadth. Breadth measured for non-spike TCRs was similar across vaccine and placebo recipients.

Generated by immunoSEQ multiplex PCR, the TCRdb table keeps only in-frame clones and is missing some. This table has about 480,000 clones, around 90% appearing once. The treatment was: around 19 received Ad26.COV2.S at low or high dose, single or two shots; roughly 5 received placebo; per-sample allocation not given. Day 63 following the first vaccine or placebo injection was when the samples were taken. An 18-55-year-old adult in Boston served as donor. A remark on this clone: Its antigen is not known.

This receptor was taken from a person between 18 and 59 years old who received the Ad26.COV2.S COVID-19 vaccine or a placebo. Material: peripheral blood, obtained in a trial of Ad26.COV2.S vaccine versus placebo.

CDR3 region: CASSYGLAFETQYF. For the CDR3, the DNA is TGTGCCAGCAGTTACGGTCTAGCATTTGAGACCCAGTACTTC. The J gene is TRBJ2-5, the V gene TRBV6-2 or TRBV6-3; possible D gene TRBD2, 5 bases. The V end was cut by 2 bases, the J end by 5 bases, with 12 bases between. The CDR3 has 14 residues. Germline lookup yields CDR1 MNHEY and CDR2 SVGEGT.